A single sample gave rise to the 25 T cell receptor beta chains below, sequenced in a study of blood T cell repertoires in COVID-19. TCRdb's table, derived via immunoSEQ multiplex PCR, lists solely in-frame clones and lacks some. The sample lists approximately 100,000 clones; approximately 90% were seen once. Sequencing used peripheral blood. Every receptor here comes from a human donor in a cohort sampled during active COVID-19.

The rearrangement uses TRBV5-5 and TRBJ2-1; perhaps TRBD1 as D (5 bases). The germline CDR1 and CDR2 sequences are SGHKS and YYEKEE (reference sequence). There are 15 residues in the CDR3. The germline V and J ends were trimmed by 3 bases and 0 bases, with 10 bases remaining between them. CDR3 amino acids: CASSWGRSSYNEQFF. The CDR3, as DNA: TGTGCCAGCAGCTGGGGCAGAAGCTCCTACAATGAGCAGTTCTTC. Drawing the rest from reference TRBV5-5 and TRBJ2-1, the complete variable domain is DAGVTQSPTHLIKTRGQQVTLRCSPISGHKSVSWYQQVLGQGPQFIFQYYEKEERGRGNFPDRFSARQFPNYSSELNVNALLLGDSALYLCASSWGRSSYNEQFFGPGTRLTVL.

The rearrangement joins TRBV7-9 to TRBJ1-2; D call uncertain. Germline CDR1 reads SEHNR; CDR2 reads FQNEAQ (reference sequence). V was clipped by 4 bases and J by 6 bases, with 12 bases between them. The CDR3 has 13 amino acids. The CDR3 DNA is TGTGCCAGCAGCTCGATCAACAGAGATGGCTACACCTTC. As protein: CASSSINRDGYTF. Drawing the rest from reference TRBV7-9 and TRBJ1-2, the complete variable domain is DTGVSQNPRHKITKRGQNVTFRCDPISEHNRLYWYRQTLGQGPEFLTYFQNEAQLEKSRLLSDRFSAERPKGSFSTLEIQRTEQGDSAMYLCASSSINRDGYTFGSGTRLTVV.

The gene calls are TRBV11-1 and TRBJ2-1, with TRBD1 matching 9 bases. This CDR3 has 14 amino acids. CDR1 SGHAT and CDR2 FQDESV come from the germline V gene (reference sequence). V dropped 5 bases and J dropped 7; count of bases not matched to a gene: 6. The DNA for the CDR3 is TGTGCCAGCAGCAGAGGGACAGGGAAAAATGAGCAGTTCTTC. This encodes CASSRGTGKNEQFF.

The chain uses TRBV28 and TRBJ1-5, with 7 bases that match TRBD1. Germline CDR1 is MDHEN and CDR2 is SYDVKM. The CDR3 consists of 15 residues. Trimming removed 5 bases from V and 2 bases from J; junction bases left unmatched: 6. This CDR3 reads CASSPWTGGNQPQHF. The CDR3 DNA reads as TGTGCCAGCAGTCCGTGGACAGGTGGCAATCAGCCCCAGCATTTT.

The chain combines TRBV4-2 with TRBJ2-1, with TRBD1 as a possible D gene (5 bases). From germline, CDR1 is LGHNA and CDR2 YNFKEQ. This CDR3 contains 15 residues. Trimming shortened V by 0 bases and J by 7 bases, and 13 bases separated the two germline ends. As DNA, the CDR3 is TGTGCCAGCAGCCAAGATGCCAGGGCAGGGAATGAGCAGTTCTTC. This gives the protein CASSQDARAGNEQFF.

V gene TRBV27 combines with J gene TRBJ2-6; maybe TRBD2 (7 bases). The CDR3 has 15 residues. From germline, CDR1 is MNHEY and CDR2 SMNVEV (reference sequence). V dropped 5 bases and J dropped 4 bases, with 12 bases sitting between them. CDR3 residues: CASSRGAAGANVLTF. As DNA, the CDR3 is TGTGCCAGCAGTCGGGGGGCGGCCGGGGCCAACGTCCTGACTTTC.

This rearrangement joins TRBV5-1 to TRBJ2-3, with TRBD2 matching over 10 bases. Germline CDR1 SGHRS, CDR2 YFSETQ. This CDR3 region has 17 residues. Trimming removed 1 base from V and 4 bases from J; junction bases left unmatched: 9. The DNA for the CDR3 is TGCGCCAGCAGCTTGTTAGGAGCGGGAGGGAGCGCAGATACGCAGTATTTT. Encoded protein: CASSLLGAGGSADTQYF. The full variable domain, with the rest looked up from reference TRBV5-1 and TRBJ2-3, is KAGVTQTPRYLIKTRGQQVTLSCSPISGHRSVSWYQQTPGQGLQFLFEYFSETQRNKGNFPGRFSGRQFSNSRSEMNVSTLELGDSALYLCASSLLGAGGSADTQYFGPGTRLTVL.

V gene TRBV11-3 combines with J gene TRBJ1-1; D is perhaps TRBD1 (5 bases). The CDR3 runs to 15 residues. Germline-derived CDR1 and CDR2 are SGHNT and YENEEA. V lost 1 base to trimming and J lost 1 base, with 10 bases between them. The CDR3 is CASSLGGRTNTEAFF. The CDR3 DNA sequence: TGTGCCAGCAGCTTAGGGGGCAGGACGAACACTGAAGCTTTCTTT.

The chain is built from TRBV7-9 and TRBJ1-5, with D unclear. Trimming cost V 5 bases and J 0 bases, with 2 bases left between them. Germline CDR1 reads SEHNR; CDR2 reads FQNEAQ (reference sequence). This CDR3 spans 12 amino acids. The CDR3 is CASSRSNQPQHF. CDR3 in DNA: TGTGCCAGCAGCCGTAGCAATCAGCCCCAGCATTTT.

CDR3: CASSSRQGNNSPLHF. CDR3 DNA: TGTGCCAGCAGCTCGCGACAGGGCAATAATTCACCCCTCCACTTT. The V and J genes are TRBV11-3 and TRBJ1-6, with TRBD1 matching 7 bases. The CDR3 length is 15 residues. Unmatched junction bases numbered 5, after V lost 4 bases and J lost 5 bases. Germline V gene sequence: CDR1 SGHNT, CDR2 YENEEA.

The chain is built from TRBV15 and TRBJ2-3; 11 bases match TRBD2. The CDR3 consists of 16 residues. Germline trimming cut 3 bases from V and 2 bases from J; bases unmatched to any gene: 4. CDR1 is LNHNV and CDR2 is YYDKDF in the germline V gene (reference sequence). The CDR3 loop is CATSSGLAGITDTQYF. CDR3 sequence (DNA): TGTGCCACCAGCAGTGGACTAGCGGGCATCACAGATACGCAGTATTTT.

CDR3 sequence: CASSSREGVLYEQYF. DNA of the CDR3: TGTGCCAGCAGCTCCCGGGAGGGAGTTCTCTACGAGCAGTACTTC. The genes are TRBV4-2 and TRBJ2-7; 8 nucleotides agree with TRBD2. Looked up from germline, CDR1 is LGHNA and CDR2 is YNFKEQ. The CDR3 is 15 residues long. The trim removed 5 bases at V and 3 bases at J, leaving 9 bases unmatched.

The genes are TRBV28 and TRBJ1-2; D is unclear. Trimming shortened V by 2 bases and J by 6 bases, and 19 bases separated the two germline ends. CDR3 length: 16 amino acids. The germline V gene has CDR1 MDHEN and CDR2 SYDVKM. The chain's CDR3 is CASSLPQSGLLNGYTF. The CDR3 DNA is TGTGCCAGCAGTTTACCCCAATCGGGGTTACTTAATGGCTACACCTTC.

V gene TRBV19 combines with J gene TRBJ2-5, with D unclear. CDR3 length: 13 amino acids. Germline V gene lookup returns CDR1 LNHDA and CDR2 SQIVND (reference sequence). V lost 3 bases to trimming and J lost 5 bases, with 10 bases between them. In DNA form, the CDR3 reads TGTGCCAGTAGTATGTACAGTCGGGAGACCCAGTACTTC. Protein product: CASSMYSRETQYF.

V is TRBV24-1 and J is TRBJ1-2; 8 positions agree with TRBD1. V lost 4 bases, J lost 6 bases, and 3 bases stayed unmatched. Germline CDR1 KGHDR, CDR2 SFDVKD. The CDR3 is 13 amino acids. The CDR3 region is CATSDRGRNGYTF. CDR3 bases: TGTGCCACCAGTGACAGGGGGCGGAATGGCTACACCTTC.

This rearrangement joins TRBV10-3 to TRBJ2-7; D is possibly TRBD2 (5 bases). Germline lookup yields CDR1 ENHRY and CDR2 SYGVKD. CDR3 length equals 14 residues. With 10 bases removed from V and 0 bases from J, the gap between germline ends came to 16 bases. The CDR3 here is CATSGEDSSYEQYF. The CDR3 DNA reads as TGTGCCACCTCCGGGGAAGACTCCTCCTACGAGCAGTACTTC.

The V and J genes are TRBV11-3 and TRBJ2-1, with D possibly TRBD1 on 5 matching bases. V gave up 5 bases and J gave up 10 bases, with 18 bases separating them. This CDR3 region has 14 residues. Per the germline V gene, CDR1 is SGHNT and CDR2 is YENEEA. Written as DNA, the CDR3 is TGTGCCAGCAGCCTACCGGGCAGCCCAGGGGAGCAGTTCTTC. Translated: CASSLPGSPGEQFF.

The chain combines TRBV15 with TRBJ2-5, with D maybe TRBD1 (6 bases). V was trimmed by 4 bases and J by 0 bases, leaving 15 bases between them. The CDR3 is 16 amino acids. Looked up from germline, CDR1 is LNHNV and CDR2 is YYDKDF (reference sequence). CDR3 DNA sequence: TGTGCCACCAGCAATTACGGACAGATTGACCAAGAGACCCAGTACTTC. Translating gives CATSNYGQIDQETQYF.

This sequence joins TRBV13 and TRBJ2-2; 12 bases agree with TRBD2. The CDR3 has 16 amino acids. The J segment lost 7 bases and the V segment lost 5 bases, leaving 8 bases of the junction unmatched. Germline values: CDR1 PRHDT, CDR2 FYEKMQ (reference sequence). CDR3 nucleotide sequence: TGTGCCAGCAGCCTCTGGACTAGCGGGAATAACGGGGAGCTGTTTTTT. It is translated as CASSLWTSGNNGELFF.

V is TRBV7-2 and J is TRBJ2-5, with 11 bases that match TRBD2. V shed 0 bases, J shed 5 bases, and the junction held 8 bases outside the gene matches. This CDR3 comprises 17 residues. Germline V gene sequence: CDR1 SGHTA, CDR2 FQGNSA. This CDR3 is CASSLAGASGRLETQYF. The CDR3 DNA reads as TGTGCCAGCAGCTTAGCGGGCGCTAGCGGGAGGTTGGAGACCCAGTACTTC.

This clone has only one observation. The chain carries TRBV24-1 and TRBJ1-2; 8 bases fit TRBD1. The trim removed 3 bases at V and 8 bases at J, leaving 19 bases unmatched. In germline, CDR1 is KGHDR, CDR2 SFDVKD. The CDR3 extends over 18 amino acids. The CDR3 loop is CATSDPRTNPLDRAGYTF. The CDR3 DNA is TGTGCCACCAGTGATCCCCGGACGAATCCTCTGGACAGGGCGGGCTACACCTTC.

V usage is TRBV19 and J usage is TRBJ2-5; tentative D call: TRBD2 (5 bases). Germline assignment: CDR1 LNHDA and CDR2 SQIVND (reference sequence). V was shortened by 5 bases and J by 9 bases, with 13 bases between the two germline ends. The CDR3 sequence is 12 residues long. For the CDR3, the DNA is TGTGCCAGTAGTCGTCGGAAGAGGGCCCAGTACTTC. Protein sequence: CASSRRKRAQYF.

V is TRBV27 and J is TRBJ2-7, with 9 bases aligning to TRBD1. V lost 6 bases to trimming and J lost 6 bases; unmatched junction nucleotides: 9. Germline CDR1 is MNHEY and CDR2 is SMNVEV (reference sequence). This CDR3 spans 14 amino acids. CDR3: CASRPGDRASEQYF. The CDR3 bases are TGTGCCAGCAGGCCCGGGGACAGGGCTTCCGAGCAGTACTTC.

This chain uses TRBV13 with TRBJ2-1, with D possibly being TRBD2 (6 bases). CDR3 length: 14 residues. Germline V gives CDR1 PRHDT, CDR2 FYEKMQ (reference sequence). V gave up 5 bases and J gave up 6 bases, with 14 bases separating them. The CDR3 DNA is TGTGCCAGCAGCGTCGGGAGAGGCCTCAATGAGCAGTTCTTC. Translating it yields CASSVGRGLNEQFF.

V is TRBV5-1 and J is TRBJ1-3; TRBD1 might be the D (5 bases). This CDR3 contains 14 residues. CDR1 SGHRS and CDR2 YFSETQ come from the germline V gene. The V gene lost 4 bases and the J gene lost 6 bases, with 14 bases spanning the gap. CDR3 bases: TGCGCCAGCAGCCCAGGCGGGGCAGAAAACACCATATATTTT. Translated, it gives CASSPGGAENTIYF.